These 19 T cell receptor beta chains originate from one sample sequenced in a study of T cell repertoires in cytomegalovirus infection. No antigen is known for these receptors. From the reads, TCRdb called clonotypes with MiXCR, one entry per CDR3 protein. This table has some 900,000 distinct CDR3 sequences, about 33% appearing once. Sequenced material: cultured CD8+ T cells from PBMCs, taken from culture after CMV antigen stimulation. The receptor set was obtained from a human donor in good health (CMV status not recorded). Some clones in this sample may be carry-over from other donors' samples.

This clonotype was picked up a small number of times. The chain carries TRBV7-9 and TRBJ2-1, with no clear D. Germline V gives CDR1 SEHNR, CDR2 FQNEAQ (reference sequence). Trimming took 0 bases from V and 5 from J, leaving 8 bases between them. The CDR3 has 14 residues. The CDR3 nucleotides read TGTGCCAGCAGCTTAGCAGTGGCCCACAATGAGCAGTTCTTC. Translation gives CASSLAVAHNEQFF.

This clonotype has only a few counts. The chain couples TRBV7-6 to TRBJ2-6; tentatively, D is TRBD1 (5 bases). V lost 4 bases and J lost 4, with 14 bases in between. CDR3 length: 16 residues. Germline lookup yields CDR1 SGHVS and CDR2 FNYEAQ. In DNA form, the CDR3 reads TGTGCCAGCAGCTCCCCCCCAGGGAACGGGGCCAACGTCCTGACTTTC. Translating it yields CASSSPPGNGANVLTF.

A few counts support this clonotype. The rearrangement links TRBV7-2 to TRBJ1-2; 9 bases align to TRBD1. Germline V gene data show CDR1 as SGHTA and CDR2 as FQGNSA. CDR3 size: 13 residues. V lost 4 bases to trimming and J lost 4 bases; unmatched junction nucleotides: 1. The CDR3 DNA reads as TGTGCCAGCAGCTGGACAGGGGTCTATGGCTACACCTTC. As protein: CASSWTGVYGYTF. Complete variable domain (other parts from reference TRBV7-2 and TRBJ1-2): GAGVSQSPSNKVTEKGKDVELRCDPISGHTALYWYRQSLGQGLEFLIYFQGNSAPDKSGLPSDRFSAERTGGSVSTLTIQRTQQEDSAVYLCASSWTGVYGYTFGSGTRLTVV.

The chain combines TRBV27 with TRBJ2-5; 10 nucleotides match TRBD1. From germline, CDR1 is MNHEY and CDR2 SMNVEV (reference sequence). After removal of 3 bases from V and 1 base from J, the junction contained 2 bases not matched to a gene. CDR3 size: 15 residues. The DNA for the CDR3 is TGTGCCAGCAGTTTTGGGACAGGGGCCCAAGAGACCCAGTACTTC. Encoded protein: CASSFGTGAQETQYF.

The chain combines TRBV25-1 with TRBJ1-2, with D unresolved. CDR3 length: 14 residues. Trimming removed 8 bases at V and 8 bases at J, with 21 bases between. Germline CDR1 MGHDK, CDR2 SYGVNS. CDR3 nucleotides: TGTGCCAGCTCCGCGGAATATAGATTGGGAGGCTACACCTTC. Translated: CASSAEYRLGGYTF.

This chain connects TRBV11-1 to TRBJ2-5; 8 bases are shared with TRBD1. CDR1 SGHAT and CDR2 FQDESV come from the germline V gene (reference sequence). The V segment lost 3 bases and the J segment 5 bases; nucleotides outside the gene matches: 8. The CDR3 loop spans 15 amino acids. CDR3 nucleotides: TGTGCCAGCAGCTTTTCAGGGGGCGCGACGGAGACCCAGTACTTC. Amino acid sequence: CASSFSGGATETQYF. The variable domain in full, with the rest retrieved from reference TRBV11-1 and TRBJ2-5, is EAEVAQSPRYKITEKSQAVAFWCDPISGHATLYWYRQILGQGPELLVQFQDESVVDDSQLPKDRFSAERLKGVDSTLKIQPAELGDSAMYLCASSFSGGATETQYFGPGTRLLVL.

The CDR3 nucleotides are TGTGCCACCAGCCACAGGGACAGAAATCAGCCCCAGCATTTT. Translating gives CATSHRDRNQPQHF. The gene calls are TRBV15 and TRBJ1-5; TRBD1 matches at 7 bases. The CDR3 consists of 14 residues. After removal of 5 bases from V and 4 bases from J, the junction contained 5 bases not matched to a gene. Germline values: CDR1 LNHNV, CDR2 YYDKDF (reference sequence).

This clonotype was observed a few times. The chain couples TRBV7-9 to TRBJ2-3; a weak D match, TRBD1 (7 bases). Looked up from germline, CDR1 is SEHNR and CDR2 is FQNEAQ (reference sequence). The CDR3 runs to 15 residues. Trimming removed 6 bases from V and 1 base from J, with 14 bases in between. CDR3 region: CASRAGGTGTDTQYF. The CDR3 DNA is TGTGCCAGCAGAGCAGGGGGGACCGGCACAGATACGCAGTATTTT.

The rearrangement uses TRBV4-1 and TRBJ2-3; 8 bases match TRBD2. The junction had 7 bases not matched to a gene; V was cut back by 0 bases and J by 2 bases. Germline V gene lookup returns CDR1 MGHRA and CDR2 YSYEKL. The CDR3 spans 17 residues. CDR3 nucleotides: TGCGCCAGCAGCCAAGACCCCCCGGGGGGGGTCACAGATACGCAGTATTTT. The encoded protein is CASSQDPPGGVTDTQYF.

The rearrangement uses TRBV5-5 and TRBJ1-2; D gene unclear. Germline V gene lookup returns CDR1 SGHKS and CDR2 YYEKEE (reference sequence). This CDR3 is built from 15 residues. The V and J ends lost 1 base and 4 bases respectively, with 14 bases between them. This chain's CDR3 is CASSLSREDGYGYTF. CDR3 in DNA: TGTGCCAGCAGCTTGAGTCGGGAAGATGGCTATGGCTACACCTTC.

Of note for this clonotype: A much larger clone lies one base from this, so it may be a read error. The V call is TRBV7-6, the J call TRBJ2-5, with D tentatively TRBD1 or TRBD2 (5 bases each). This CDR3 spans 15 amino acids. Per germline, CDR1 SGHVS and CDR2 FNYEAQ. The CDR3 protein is CVSSLGAGWGETQYF. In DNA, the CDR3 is TGTGTCAGCAGCTTAGGAGCAGGCTGGGGGGAGACCCAGTACTTC. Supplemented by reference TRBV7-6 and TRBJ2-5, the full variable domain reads GAGVSQSPRYKVTKRGQDVALRCDPISGHVSLYWYRQALGQGPEFLTYFNYEAQQDKSGLPNDRFSAERPEGSISTLTIQRTEQRDSAMYRCVSSLGAGWGETQYFGPGTRLLVL.

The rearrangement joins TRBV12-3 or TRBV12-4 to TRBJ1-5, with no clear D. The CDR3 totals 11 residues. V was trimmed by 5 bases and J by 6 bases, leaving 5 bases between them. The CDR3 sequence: CASSRGQPQHF. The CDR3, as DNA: TGTGCCAGCAGTCGGGGTCAGCCCCAGCATTTT.

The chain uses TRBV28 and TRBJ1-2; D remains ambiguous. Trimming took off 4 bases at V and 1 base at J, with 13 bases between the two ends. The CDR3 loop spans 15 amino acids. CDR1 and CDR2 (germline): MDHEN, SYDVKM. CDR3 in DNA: TGTGCCAGCAGTTCATGGAAGGTTTTTAACTATGGCTACACCTTC. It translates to CASSSWKVFNYGYTF.

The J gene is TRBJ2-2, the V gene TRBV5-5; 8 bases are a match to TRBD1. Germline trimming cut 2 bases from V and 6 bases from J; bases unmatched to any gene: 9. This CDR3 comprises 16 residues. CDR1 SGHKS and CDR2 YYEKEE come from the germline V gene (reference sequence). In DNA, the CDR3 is TGTGCCAGCAGCTTTCCAGGACAGGGATCGCCCGGGGAGCTGTTTTTT. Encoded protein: CASSFPGQGSPGELFF.

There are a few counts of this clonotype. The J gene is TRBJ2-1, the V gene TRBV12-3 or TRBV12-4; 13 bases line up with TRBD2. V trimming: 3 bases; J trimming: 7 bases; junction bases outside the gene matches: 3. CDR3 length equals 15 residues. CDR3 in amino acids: CASSFKTSGGNEQFF. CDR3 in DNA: TGTGCCAGCAGTTTCAAGACTAGCGGGGGGAATGAGCAGTTCTTC.

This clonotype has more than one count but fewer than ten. CDR3 sequence (DNA): TGTGCCATCAGGAACGACAGGGACGGGAACACTGAAGCTTTCTTT. Amino acids: CAIRNDRDGNTEAFF. The V call is TRBV10-3, the J call TRBJ1-1, with 7 bases lining up with TRBD1. CDR1 ENHRY and CDR2 SYGVKD come from the germline V gene. The junction had 8 bases not matched to a gene; V was cut back by 6 bases and J by 1 base. This CDR3 has 15 residues.

The CDR3 region has the DNA TGTGCCAGCAGTTTAGATCGCTGGGGACAGCTTCTCACAGATACGCAGTATTTT. Protein: CASSLDRWGQLLTDTQYF. The chain joins TRBV12-3 or TRBV12-4 to TRBJ2-3; 7 nucleotides match TRBD1. The V segment lost 1 base and the J segment 2 bases; nucleotides outside the gene matches: 12. CDR3 size: 18 residues.

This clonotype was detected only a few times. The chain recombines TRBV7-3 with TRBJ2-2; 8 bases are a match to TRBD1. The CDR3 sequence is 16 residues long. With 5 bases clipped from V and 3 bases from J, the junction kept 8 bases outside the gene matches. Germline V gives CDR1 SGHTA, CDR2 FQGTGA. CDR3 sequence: CASSTYRGMDTGELFF. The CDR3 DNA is TGTGCCAGCAGCACCTACAGGGGGATGGACACCGGGGAGCTGTTTTTT.

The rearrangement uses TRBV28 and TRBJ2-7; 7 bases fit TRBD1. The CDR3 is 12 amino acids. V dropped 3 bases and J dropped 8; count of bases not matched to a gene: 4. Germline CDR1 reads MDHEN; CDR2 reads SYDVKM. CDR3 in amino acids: CASSFDRDQQYV. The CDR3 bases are TGTGCCAGCAGTTTTGACAGGGACCAGCAGTACGTC.